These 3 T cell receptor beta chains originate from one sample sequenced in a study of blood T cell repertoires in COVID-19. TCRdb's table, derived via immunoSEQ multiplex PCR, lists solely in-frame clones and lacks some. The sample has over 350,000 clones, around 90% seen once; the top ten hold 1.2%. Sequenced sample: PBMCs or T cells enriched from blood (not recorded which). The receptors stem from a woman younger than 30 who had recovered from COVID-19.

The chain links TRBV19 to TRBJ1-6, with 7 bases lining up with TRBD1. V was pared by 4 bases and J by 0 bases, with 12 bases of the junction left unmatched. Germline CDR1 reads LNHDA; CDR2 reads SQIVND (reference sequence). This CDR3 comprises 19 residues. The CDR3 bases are TGTGCCAGTAGTAGAACGTGGGACAGCACGAGCTCCTATAATTCACCCCTCCACTTT. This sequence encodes CASSRTWDSTSSYNSPLHF.

This chain's CDR3 is CASSVELKEKLFF. In nucleotides, the CDR3 is TGCGCCAGCAGTGTGGAGCTGAAGGAAAAACTGTTTTTT. This rearrangement joins TRBV10-1 to TRBJ1-4; D unresolved. This CDR3 is built from 13 residues. Trimming stripped 4 bases from V and 8 bases from J, with 11 bases between. Per the germline V gene, CDR1 is WNHNN and CDR2 is SYGVQD (reference sequence).

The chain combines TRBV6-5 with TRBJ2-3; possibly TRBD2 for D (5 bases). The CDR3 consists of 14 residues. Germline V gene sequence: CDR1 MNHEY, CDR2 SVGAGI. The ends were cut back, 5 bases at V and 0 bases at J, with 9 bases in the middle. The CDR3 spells CASSLALSTDTQYF. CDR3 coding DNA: TGTGCCAGCAGTCTAGCCCTGAGCACAGATACGCAGTATTTT.